The T cell receptor beta chain under discussion was sequenced for a study of CD8 T cells in ankylosing spondylitis. Overall study findings and caveats: As for the disease-linked clones, they showed a CD8+ phenotype and occurred at relatively low frequencies in peripheral blood. Significantly higher representation of disease-linked clones was reported for matched ankylosing spondylitis synovial fluid. Seemingly characteristic of ankylosing spondylitis blood was a TCR beta motif consisting of fewer than 10 highly homologous variants.

Trimming removed 5 bases from V and 2 bases from J, with 20 bases in between. This CDR3 region has 16 residues. CDR1 is DFQATT, CDR2 SNEGSKA, per germline (reference sequence). In TCRdb, the 5' RACE reads were re-called with MiXCR into one record per CDR3 protein. The table lists around 230,000 distinct CDR3 sequences, around 7.8% of them singletons, with 6.8% in the top ten. In this sample, this clonotype turned up many times. Its antigen remains unidentified. The chain employs TRBV20-1 and TRBJ2-3; no reliable D call. This receptor was taken from a male donor with ankylosing spondylitis or in good health (not recorded which). The sequenced sample consisted of blood, either unsorted or a sorted T cell fraction (not recorded which). The CDR3, as DNA: TGCAGTGCTCCCGTGTCGACTCAAACTTACACAGATACGCAGTATTTT. This encodes CSAPVSTQTYTDTQYF.